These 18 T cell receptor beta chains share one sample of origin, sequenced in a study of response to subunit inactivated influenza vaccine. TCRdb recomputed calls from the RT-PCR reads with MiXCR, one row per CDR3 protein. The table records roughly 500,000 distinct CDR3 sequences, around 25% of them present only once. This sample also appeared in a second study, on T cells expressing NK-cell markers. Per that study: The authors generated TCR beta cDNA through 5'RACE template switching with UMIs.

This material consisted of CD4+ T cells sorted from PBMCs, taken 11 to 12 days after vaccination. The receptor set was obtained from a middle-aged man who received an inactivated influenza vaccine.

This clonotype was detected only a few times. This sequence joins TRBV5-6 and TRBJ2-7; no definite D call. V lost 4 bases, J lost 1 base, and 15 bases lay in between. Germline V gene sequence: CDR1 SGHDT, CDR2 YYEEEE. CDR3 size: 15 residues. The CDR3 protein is CASSPPPGVSYEQYF. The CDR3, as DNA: TGTGCCAGCAGCCCACCCCCAGGCGTATCCTACGAGCAGTACTTC.

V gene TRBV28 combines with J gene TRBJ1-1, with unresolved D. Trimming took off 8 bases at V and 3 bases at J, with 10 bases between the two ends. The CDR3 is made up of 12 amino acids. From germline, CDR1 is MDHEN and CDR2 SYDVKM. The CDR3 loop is CASGSGDTEAFF. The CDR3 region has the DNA TGTGCCAGCGGTTCTGGTGACACTGAAGCTTTCTTT.

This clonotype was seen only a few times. The CDR3 loop reads CASSETENYGYTF. The CDR3 nucleotides are TGTGCCAGCAGTGAGACAGAAAACTATGGCTACACCTTC. The chain carries TRBV2 and TRBJ1-2; maybe TRBD1 (5 bases). Germline CDR1 is SNHLY and CDR2 is FYNNEI. Trimming stripped 3 bases from V and 2 bases from J, with 7 bases between. CDR3 length equals 13 residues.

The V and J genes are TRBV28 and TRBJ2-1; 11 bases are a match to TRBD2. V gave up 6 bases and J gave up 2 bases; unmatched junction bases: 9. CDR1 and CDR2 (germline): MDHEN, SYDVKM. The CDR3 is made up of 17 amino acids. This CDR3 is CASRLASGGMTYNEQFF. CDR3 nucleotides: TGTGCCAGCAGGTTGGCTAGCGGGGGGATGACCTACAATGAGCAGTTCTTC.

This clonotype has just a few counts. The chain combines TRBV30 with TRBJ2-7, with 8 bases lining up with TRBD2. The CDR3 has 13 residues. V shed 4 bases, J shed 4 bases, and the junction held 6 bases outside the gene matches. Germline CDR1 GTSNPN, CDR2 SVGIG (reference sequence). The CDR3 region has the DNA TGTGCCTGGACTTCGGGACTAGGTTACGAGCAGTACTTC. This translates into CAWTSGLGYEQYF.

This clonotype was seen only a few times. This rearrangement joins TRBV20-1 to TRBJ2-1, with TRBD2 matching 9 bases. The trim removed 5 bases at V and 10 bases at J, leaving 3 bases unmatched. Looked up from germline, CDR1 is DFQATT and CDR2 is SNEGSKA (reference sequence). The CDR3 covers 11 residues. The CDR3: CSASAGGEQFF. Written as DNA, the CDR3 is TGCAGTGCTTCGGCGGGGGGGGAGCAGTTCTTC.

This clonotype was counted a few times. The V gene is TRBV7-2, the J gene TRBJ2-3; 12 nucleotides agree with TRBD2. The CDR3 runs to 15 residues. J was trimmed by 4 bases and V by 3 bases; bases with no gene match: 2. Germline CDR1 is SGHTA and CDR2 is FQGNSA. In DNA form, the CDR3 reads TGTGCCAGCAGCTTGACTAGCGGGAGTGCAGATACGCAGTATTTT. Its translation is CASSLTSGSADTQYF.

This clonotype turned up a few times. Written as DNA, the CDR3 is TGTGCCAGCAGTTCCGGACCTTCCTACAATGAGCAGTTCTTC. It translates to CASSSGPSYNEQFF. The genes are TRBV28 and TRBJ2-1; D is undetermined. The CDR3 spans 14 residues. The germline CDR1 and CDR2 sequences are MDHEN and SYDVKM. The germline V and J ends were trimmed by 4 bases and 1 base, with 8 bases remaining between them.

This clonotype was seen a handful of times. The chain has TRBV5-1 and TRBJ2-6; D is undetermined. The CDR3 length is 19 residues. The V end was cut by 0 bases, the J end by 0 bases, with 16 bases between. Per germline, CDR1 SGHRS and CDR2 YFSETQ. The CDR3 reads CASSLAGLQFPSGANVLTF. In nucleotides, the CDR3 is TGCGCCAGCAGCTTGGCCGGGTTACAGTTCCCCTCTGGGGCCAACGTCCTGACTTTC.

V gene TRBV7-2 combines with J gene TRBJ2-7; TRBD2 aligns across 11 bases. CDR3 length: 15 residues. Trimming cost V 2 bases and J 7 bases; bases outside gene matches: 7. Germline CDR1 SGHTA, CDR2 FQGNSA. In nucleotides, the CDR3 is TGTGCCAGCAGCTTATTACTAGCGGGAGAAGGAGAGCAGTACTTC. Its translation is CASSLLLAGEGEQYF.

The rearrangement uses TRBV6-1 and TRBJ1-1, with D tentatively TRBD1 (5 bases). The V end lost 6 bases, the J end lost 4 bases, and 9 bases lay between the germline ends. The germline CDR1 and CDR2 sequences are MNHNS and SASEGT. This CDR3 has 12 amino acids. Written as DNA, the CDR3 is TGTGCCAGCAGAATGACAGTCACTGAAGCTTTCTTT. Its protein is CASRMTVTEAFF.

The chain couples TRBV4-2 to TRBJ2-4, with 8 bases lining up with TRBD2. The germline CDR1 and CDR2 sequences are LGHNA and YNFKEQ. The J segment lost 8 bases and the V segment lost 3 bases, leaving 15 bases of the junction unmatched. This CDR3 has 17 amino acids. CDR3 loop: CASSQTRGGRREDIQYF. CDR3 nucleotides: TGTGCCAGCAGCCAGACACGAGGTGGGAGGCGGGAGGACATTCAGTACTTC.

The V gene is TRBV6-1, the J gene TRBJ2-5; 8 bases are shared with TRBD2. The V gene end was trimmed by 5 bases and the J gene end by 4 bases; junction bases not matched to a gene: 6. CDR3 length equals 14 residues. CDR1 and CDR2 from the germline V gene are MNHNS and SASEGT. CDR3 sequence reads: CASSPSGGGETQYF. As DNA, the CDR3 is TGTGCCAGCAGTCCTTCGGGGGGGGGAGAGACCCAGTACTTC.

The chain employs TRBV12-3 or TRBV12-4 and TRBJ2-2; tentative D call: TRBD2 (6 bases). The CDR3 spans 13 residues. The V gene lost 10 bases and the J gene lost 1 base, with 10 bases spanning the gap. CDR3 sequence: CATGVGNTGELFF. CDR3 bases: TGTGCCACGGGAGTGGGGAACACCGGGGAGCTGTTTTTT.

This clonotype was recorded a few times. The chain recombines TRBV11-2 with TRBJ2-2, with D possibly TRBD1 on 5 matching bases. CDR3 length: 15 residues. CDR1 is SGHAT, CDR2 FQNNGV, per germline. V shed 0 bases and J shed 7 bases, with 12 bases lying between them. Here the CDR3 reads CASSLDAGLVGELFF. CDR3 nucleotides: TGTGCCAGCAGCTTAGATGCAGGGTTAGTCGGGGAGCTGTTTTTT.

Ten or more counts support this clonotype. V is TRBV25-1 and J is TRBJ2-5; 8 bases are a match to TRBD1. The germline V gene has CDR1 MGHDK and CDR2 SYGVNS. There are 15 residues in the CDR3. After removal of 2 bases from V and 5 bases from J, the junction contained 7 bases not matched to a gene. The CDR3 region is CASSEPGGFDETQYF. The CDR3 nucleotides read TGTGCCAGCAGTGAACCAGGGGGCTTCGATGAGACCCAGTACTTC.

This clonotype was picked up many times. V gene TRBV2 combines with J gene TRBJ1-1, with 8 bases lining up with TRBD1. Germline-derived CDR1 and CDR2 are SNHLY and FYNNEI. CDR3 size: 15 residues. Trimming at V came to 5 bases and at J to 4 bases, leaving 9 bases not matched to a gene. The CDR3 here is CASSKTDRGATEAFF. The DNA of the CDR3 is TGTGCCAGCAGTAAGACCGACAGGGGAGCCACTGAAGCTTTCTTT.

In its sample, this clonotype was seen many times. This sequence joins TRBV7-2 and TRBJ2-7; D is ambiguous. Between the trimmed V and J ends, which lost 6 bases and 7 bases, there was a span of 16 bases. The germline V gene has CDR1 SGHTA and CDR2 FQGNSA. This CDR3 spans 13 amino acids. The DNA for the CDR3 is TGTGCCAGCAGTAAAACATCGCCCGGTGAGCAGTACTTC. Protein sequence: CASSKTSPGEQYF. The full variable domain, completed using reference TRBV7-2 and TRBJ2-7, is GAGVSQSPSNKVTEKGKDVELRCDPISGHTALYWYRQSLGQGLEFLIYFQGNSAPDKSGLPSDRFSAERTGGSVSTLTIQRTQQEDSAVYLCASSKTSPGEQYFGPGTRLTVT.